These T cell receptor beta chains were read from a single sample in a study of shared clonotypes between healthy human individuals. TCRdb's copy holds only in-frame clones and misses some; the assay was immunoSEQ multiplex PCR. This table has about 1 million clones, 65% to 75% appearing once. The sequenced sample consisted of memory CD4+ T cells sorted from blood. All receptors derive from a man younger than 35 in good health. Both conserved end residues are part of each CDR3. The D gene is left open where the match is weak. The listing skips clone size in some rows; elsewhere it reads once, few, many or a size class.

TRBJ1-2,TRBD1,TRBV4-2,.,TGTGCCAGCAGCCAAGATGGGACAGGGGCCGACTATGGCTACACCTTC,CASSQDGTGADYGYTF
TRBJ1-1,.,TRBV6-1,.,TGTGCCAGCAGTGAGGACTACCGGGGGACTGAAGCTTTCTTT,CASSEDYRGTEAFF
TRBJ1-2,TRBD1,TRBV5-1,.,TGCGCCAGCAGCTTGGGGGACAGAGGTGGCTACACCTTC,CASSLGDRGGYTF
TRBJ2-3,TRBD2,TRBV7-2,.,TGTGCCAGCAGCTGGGGACTAGCGGGAGATACGCAGTATTTT,CASSWGLAGDTQYF
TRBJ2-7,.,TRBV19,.,TGTGCCAGTAGTATCAGGACTTTCCACGAGCAGTACTTC,CASSIRTFHEQYF
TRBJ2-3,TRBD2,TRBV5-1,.,TGCGCCAGCAGCCCCGGACTAGCGGGGGGCCGGGATACGCAGTATTTT,CASSPGLAGGRDTQYF
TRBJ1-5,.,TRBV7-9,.,TGTGCCAGCAGCGCCTCCCAAAATCAGCCCCAGCATTTT,CASSASQNQPQHF
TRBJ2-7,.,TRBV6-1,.,TGTGCCAGCAGTGAAGTGGGAGGTTTGGGTGTCGAGCAGTACTTC,CASSEVGGLGVEQYF
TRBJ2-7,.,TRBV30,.,TGTGCCTGGAGTGAGGGTTGGGACTACGAGCAGTACTTC,CAWSEGWDYEQYF
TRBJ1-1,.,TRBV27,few,TGTGCCAGCAGTTTATTGGGCAGTATGAACACTGAAGCTTTCTTT,CASSLLGSMNTEAFF
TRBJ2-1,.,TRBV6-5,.,TGTGCCAGCAGTGAAGCCGGCGGGGTTATTGGGTTCTTC,CASSEAGGVIGFF
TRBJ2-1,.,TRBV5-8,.,TGTGCCAGCAGCGCCGAAGGTGGGACTGACAATGAGCAGTTCTTC,CASSAEGGTDNEQFF
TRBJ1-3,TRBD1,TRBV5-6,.,TGTGCCAGCAGCTTTACAGGGGAAGGGGTGTCCTCTGGAAACACCATATATTTT,CASSFTGEGVSSGNTIYF
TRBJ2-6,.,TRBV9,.,TGTGCCAGCAGCGTAGGTGAGCGGAACTCTGGGGCCAACGTCCTGACTTTC,CASSVGERNSGANVLTF
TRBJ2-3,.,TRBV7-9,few,TGTGCCAGCAGTAGATTGGGGGGACGGACAGATACGCAGTATTTT,CASSRLGGRTDTQYF
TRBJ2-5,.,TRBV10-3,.,TGTGCCATCAGTGAGTCGATCCCAGGATCCCTACAAGAGACCCAGTACTTC,CAISESIPGSLQETQYF
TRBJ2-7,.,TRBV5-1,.,TGCGCCAGCAGCTTGGACAGGGCTTCTGCGGATGAGCAGTACTTC,CASSLDRASADEQYF
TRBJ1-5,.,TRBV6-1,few,TGTGCCAGCAGCGTAGGACTCACGGCGGGTCAGCCCCAGCATTTT,CASSVGLTAGQPQHF
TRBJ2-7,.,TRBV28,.,TGTGCCAGCAGGGGGGGACGGGGGACCTACGAGCAGTACTTC,CASRGGRGTYEQYF
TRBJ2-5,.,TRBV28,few,TGTGCCAGCAGTTTATCGGACGGACAAGAGACCCAGTACTTC,CASSLSDGQETQYF
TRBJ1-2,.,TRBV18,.,TGTGCCAGCTCACCACGACCGTCCGGAGGCGGATACTATGGCTACACCTTC,CASSPRPSGGGYYGYTF
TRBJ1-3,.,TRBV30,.,TGTGCCACCCGCCTAGCCCGCAGGGACACCATATATTTT,CATRLARRDTIYF
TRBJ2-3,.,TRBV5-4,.,TGTGCCAGCAGCATACTAGGGGCAGATACGCAGTATTTT,CASSILGADTQYF
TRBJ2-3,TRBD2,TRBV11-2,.,TGTGCCAGCAGCCTAGCGGGTGTGGGGCATACGCAGTATTTT,CASSLAGVGHTQYF
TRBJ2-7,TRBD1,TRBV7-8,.,TGTGCCAGCAGCTCATACAGGGGGGTCGAAGAGCAGTACTTC,CASSSYRGVEEQYF
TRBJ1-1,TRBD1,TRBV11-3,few,TGTGCCAGCAGCTCGGGACAGGGGAACGAAGCTTTCTTT,CASSSGQGNEAFF
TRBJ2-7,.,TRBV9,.,TGTGCCCTTCGCGATTTGAGTGTCTCCTACGAGCAGTACTTC,CALRDLSVSYEQYF
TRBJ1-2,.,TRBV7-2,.,TGTGCCAGCAGCTTAGGAGGGGGGTTCGACTATGGCTACACCTTC,CASSLGGGFDYGYTF
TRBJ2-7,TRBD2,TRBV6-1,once,TGTGCCAGCAGTTGGACTAGCGGGAGCTCCTACGAGCAGTACTTC,CASSWTSGSSYEQYF
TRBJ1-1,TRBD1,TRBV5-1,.,TGCGCCAGCAGCTTGTCAGGGGGCGCGGGTAGCACTGAAGCTTTCTTT,CASSLSGGAGSTEAFF
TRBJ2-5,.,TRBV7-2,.,TGTGCCAGCAGCTTATCCGGGTGGGGCCAAGAGACCCAGTACTTC,CASSLSGWGQETQYF
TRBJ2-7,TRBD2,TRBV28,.,TGTGCCAGCAGTTTAAAGGCGGGAGGGAAATACGAGCAGTACTTC,CASSLKAGGKYEQYF
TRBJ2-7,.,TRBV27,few,TGTGCCAGCAGTTTATCAGGGGCGTCGGTAGAGCAGTACTTC,CASSLSGASVEQYF
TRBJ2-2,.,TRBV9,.,TGTGCCAGCAGCGTTTTTGGGGTCACCGGGGAGCTGTTTTTT,CASSVFGVTGELFF
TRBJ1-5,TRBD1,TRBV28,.,TGTGCCAGCGAGGACAGGGGCCATCAGCCCCAGCATTTT,CASEDRGHQPQHF
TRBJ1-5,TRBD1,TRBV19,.,TGTGCCAGTAGCAACGGACAGGGCGGGAATCAGCCCCAGCATTTT,CASSNGQGGNQPQHF
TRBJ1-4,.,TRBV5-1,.,TGCGCCAGCAGCTTCGGAGGAGGGGTTGAAAAACTGTTTTTT,CASSFGGGVEKLFF
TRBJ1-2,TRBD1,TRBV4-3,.,TGCGCCAGCAGCCAAGATAAGGGACAGGGGGCTACCACCTTC,CASSQDKGQGATTF
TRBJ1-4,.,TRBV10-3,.,TGTGCCATCGGCAAGGCTAATGAAAAACTGTTTTTT,CAIGKANEKLFF
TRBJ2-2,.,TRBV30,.,TGTGCCTGGGGCCGACTCAGCGGTTATTCGGAGCTGTTTTTT,CAWGRLSGYSELFF
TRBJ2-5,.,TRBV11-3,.,TGTGCCAGCAGCTTAGGGCTGGGGGGCGACGAGACCCAGTACTTC,CASSLGLGGDETQYF